This T cell receptor (beta chain) was sequenced in a study of Graves' ophthalmopathy and Graves' hyperthyroidism. All donors with ophthalmopathy were recorded as having moderate-to-severe activity, CAS ≥3, NOSPECS ≥4 and a duration under 3 months. PBMCs came from less than 12 ml of fresh peripheral blood. The CDR3 contains 16 residues. Germline trimming cut 4 bases from V and 3 bases from J; bases unmatched to any gene: 9. Germline CDR1 LNHDA, CDR2 SQIVND (reference sequence). This clonotype was seen at least ten times. The antigen is undetermined. Study-level points and caveats: Also, most clonotypes expanded in the thyroid above 0.001 frequency appeared in blood. A model of 13 signatures distinguished ophthalmopathy from stable hyperthyroidism at approximately 88% sensitivity and roughly 80% specificity.

As the template, RNA transcripts were used to amplify TCR beta CDR3 regions. Amplification began with first-round RT-PCR using HTBI primers, then second-round multiplex PCR was performed. TCRdb used MiXCR to reprocess the multiplex PCR reads, holding one entry per CDR3 protein. This table has over 450,000 distinct CDR3 sequences, around an eighth appearing once. The receptor's source is a woman in her 30s with Graves' ophthalmopathy. The genes are TRBV19 and TRBJ1-1, with 9 bases lining up with TRBD1. The sequenced sample was blood. The CDR3 here is CASSKGTGYGDTEAFF. In nucleotides, the CDR3 is TGTGCCAGTAGTAAGGGGACAGGGTACGGAGACACTGAAGCTTTCTTT.